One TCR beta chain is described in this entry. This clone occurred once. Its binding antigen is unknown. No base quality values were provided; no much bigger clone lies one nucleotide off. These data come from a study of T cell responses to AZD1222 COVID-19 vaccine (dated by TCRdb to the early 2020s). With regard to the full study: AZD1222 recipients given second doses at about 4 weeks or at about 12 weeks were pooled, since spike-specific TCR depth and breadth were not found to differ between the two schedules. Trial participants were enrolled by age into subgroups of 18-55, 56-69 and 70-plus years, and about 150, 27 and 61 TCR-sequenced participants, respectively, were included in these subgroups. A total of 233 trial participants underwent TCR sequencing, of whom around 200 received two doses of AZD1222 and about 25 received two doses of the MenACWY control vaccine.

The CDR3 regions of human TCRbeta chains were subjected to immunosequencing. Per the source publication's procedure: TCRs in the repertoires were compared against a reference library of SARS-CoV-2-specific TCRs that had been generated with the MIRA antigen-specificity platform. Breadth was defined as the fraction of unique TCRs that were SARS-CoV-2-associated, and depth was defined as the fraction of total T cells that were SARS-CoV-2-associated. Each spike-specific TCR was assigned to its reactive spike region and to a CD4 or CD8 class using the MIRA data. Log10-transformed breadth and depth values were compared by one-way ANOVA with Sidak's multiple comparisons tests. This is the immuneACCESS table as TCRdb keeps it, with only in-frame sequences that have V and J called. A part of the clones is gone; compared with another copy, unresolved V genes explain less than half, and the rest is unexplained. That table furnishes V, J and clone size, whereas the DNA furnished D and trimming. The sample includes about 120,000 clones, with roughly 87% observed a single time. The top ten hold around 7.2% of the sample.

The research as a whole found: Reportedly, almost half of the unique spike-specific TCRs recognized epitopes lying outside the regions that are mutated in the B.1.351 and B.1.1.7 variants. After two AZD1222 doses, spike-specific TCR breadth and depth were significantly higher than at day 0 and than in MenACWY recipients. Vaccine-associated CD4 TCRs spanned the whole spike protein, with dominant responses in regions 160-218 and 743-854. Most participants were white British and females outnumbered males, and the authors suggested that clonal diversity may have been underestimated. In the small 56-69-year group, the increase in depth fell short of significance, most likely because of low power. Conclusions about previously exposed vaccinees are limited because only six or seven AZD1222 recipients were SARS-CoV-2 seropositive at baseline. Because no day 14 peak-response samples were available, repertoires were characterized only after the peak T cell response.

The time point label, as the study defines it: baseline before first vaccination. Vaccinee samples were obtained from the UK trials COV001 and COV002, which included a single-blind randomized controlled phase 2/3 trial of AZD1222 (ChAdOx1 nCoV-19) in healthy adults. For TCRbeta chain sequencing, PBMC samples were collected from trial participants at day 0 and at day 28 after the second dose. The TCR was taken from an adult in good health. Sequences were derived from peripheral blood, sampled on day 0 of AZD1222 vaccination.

DNA sequence: TGTGCCAGCAGCAAGACCCATGCAAGAGAGACCCAGTACTTC. Its translation reads: CASSKTHARETQYF. The chain joins TRBV6-5 to TRBJ2-5; the D gene cannot be named for sure. V lost 6 bases and J lost 4 bases; the stretch between them is 15 bases long. The germline V gene yields MNHEY for CDR1 and SVGAGI for CDR2. The CDR3 holds 14 amino acids from the cysteine to the phenylalanine. The read is trimmed to its CDR3 DNA, 42 bases read in frame from base 1.